Listed below are T cell receptor beta chains from one sample, sequenced in a study of T-cell reconstitution after alpha-beta-depleted transplantation in children. MiXCR, applied by TCRdb to the PCR reads, yields one record per CDR3 protein. The sample has about 980,000 distinct CDR3 sequences; roughly 29% are singletons. This material consisted of PBMCs, mostly from graft donor cells, taken 360 days after TCRalphabeta/CD19-depleted stem cell transplant. The receptor set was obtained from a boy in the first two years of life who had a stem cell transplant for SCID, so the T cells may come from the graft donor. CDR3s include the opening cysteine and the closing phenylalanine or tryptophan. The order of the fields is D gene, V gene, J gene, clone size, CDR3 DNA, CDR3 protein. D genes are given only for firm matches. For some rows the clone size is stated as once, few or many, or as a class when expanded; others skip it.

TRBD2	TRBV7-2	TRBJ2-1	few	TGTGCCAGCAGCCAACCGGGACTAGCGGTTTCCAATGAGCAGTTCTTC	CASSQPGLAVSNEQFF
-	TRBV11-2	TRBJ1-1	few	TGTGCCAGCAGCTTAGACAGGGGATATGGTGACACTGAAGCTTTCTTT	CASSLDRGYGDTEAFF
-	TRBV24-1	TRBJ1-5	-	TGTGCCACCAGTGATCGCATTAGGCCGCGGGGGGATCAGCCCCAGCATTTT	CATSDRIRPRGDQPQHF
TRBD1	TRBV3-1	TRBJ2-7	many	TGTGCCAGCACCCAAACAGGGGACGAGCAGTACTTC	CASTQTGDEQYF
TRBD2	TRBV6-1	TRBJ2-7	-	TGTGCCAGCACCCGAGAGCGGGGGGCCTCCTACGAGCAGTACTTC	CASTRERGASYEQYF
-	TRBV7-3	TRBJ2-2	-	TGTGCCAGCAGCTTAAACCGTAGACATGGCACCAACACCGGGGAGCTGTTTTTT	CASSLNRRHGTNTGELFF
-	TRBV11-2	TRBJ2-1	-	TGTGCCAGCAGCCCCAAAACCTACAATGAGCAGTTCTTC	CASSPKTYNEQFF
-	TRBV7-7	TRBJ2-2	few	TGTGCCAGCAGCGGCGGGCGCGGGGAGCTGTTTTTT	CASSGGRGELFF
-	TRBV6-1	TRBJ2-3	-	TGTGCCAGCAGTGAAGCGAGGACAGCTAGCACAGATACGCAGTATTTT	CASSEARTASTDTQYF
-	TRBV2	TRBJ1-6	few	TGTGCCAGCACACAGTCGGGGTCACCCCTCCACTTT	CASTQSGSPLHF
TRBD1	TRBV7-8	TRBJ1-6	-	TGTGCCAGCACCCACGACAGGGCGGGTTCACCCCTCCACTTT	CASTHDRAGSPLHF
-	TRBV29-1	TRBJ2-1	few	TGCAGCGTTCTTGCACCGGGACTCCTGTCAATGGGGCAGTTCTTC	CSVLAPGLLSMGQFF
-	TRBV29-1	TRBJ2-7	-	TGCAGCGTTCCTCAGGGGCCAGAGCAGTACTTC	CSVPQGPEQYF
TRBD1	TRBV28	TRBJ2-7	many	TGTGCCAGCAGCTGGACAGGGTCCTACGAGCAGTACTTC	CASSWTGSYEQYF
-	TRBV4-3	TRBJ1-6	-	TGCGCCAGCAGCCAAGATCAGGGGATCTCACCCCTCCACTTT	CASSQDQGISPLHF
-	TRBV12-3/TRBV12-4	TRBJ1-5	once	TGTGCCAGCAGTGCGGACACTAGCAATCAGCCCCAGCATTTT	CASSADTSNQPQHF
-	TRBV11-2	TRBJ2-1	-	TGTGCCAGCAGCTTAGGGGTATGGGGGCGCTACAATGAGCAGTTCTTC	CASSLGVWGRYNEQFF
-	TRBV5-5	TRBJ2-1	-	TGTGCCAGCAGCTTCCTCTCTAGAAACAATGAGCAGTTCTTC	CASSFLSRNNEQFF
-	TRBV19	TRBJ1-1	-	TGTGCCAGTAGGGGGTGGACCGAAGCTTTCTTT	CASRGWTEAFF
-	TRBV6-5	TRBJ2-2	-	TGTGCCAGCAGTTACTCGAAGACTCCGACCGGGGAGCTGTTTTTT	CASSYSKTPTGELFF
TRBD1	TRBV12-3/TRBV12-4	TRBJ2-2	-	TGTGCCAGCAGTAGACGACAGGGGTCCGGGGAGCTGTTTTTT	CASSRRQGSGELFF
TRBD2	TRBV6-2/TRBV6-3	TRBJ2-1	-	TGTGCCAGCAGTTACTCGGGCAGGGGTCGGACTAGCGGGGAATATGAGCAGTTCTTC	CASSYSGRGRTSGEYEQFF
-	TRBV9	TRBJ2-1	few	TGTGCCAGCAGCGTAGTTGGTAGCTCCTACAATGAGCAGTTCTTC	CASSVVGSSYNEQFF
-	TRBV4-3	TRBJ2-7	-	TGCGCCAGCAGCCAAGATAGGTCCCTGGGCCAGGCAACCTACGAGCAGTACTTC	CASSQDRSLGQATYEQYF
-	TRBV6-5	TRBJ1-5	many	TGTGCCAGCAGTTACTCGGGGTCCCGGGGTGGGGATCAGCCCCAGCATTTT	CASSYSGSRGGDQPQHF
TRBD2	TRBV12-3/TRBV12-4	TRBJ2-5	-	TGTGCCAGCAGTTTAATTCTTAGGAGCGGGGGGCAACAAGAGACCCAGTACTTC	CASSLILRSGGQQETQYF
-	TRBV28	TRBJ2-1	few	TGTGCCAGCACAACTCGGGGGGCGAAGGGCTACAATGAGCAGTTCTTC	CASTTRGAKGYNEQFF